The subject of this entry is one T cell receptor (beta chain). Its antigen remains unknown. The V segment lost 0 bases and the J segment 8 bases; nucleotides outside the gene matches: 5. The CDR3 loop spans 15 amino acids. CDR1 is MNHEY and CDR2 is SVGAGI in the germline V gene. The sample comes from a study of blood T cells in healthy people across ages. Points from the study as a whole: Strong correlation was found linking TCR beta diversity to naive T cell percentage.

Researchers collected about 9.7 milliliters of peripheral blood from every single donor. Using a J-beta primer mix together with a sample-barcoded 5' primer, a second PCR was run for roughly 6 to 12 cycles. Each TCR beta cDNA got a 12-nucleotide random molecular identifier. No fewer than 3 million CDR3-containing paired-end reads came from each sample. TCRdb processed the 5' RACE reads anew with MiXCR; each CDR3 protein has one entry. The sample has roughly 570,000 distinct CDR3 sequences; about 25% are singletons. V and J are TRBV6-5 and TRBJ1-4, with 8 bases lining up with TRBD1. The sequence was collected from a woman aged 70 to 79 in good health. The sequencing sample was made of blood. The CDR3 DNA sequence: TGTGCCAGCAGTTACTCTGACAGGGGTCGGGAAAAACTGTTTTTT. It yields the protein CASSYSDRGREKLFF.